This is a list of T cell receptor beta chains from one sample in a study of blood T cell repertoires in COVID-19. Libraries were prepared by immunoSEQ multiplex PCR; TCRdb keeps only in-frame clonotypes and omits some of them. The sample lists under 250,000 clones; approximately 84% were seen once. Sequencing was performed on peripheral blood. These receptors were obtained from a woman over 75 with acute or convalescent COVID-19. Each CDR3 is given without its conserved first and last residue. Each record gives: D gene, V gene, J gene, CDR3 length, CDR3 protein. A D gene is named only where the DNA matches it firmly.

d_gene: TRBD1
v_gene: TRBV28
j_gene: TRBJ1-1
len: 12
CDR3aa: ASSLNSQGAGAF

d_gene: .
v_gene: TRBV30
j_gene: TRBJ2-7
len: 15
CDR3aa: AWTRGSGQPLSYEQY

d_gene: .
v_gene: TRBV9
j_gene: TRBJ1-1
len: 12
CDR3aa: ASSVDPGGTEAF

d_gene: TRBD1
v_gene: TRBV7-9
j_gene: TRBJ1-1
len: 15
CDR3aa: ASSLGTGGASGTEAF

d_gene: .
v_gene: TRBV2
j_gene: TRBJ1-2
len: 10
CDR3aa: ASSLVEVGYT

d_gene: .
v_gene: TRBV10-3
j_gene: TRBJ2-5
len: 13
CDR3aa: AISNRGIPEETQY

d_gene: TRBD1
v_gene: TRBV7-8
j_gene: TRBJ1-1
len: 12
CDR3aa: ASSLAGQDTEAF

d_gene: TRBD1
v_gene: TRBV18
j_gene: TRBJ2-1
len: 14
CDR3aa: ASSQAGTGNYNEQF

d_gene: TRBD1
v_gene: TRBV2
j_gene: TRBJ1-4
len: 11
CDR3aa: ASIRDRDEKLF

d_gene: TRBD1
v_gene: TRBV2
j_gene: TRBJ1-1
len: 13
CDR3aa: ASSEGQTGGTEAF

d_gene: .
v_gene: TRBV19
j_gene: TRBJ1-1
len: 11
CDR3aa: ASSDRMNTEAF

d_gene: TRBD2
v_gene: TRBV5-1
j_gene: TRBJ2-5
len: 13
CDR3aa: ASSPWGGVQETQY

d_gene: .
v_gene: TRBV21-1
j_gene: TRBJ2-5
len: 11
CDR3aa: ASSKDSQETQY

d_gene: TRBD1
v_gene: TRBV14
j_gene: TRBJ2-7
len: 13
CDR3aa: ASRQSGTGYAEQY

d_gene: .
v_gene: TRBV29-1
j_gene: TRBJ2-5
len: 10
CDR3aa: SVSESQETQY

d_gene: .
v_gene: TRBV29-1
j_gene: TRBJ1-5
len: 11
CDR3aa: SVEGQGNQPQH

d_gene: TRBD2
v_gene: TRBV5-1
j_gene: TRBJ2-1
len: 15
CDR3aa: ASSSGLAGDSYNEQF

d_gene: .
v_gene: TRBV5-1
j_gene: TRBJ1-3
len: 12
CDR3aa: ASSLAGDGNTIY

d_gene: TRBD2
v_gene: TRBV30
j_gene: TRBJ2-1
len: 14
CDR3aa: AWSVGISGRLNEQF

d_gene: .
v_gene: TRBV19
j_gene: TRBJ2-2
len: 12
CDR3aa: ASTAGARTGELF

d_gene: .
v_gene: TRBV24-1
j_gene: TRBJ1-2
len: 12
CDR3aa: ATSASGLHYGYT

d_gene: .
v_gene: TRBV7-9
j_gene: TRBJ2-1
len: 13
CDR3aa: ASSLYSGGHNEQF

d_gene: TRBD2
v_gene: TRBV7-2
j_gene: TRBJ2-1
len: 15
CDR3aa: ASSLVWTSGSVNEQF

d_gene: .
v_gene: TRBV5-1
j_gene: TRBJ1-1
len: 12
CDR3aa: ASSGAGGDTEAF

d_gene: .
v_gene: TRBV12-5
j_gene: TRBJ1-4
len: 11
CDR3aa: ASASGSWEKLF

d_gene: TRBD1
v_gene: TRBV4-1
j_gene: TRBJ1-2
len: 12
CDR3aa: ASSPDINRGGYT

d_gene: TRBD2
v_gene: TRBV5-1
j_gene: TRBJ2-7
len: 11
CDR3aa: ASKTSGSNEQY

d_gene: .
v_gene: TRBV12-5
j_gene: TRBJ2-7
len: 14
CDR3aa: ASQEEGSAREYEQY

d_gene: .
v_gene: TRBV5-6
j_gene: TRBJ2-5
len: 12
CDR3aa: ASSSSGAQETQY

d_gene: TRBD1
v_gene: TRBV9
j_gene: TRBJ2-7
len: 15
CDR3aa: ASSVGLTGTGDYEQY

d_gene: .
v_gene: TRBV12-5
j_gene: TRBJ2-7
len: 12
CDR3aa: ASGFGREAHEQY

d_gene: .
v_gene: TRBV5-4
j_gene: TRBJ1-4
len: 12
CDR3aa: ASSQTGVVEKLF

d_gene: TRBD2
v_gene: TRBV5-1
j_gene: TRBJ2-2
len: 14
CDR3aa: ASSLSGGANTGELF

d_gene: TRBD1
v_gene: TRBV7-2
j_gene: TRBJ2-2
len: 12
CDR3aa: ASSSQGATGELF

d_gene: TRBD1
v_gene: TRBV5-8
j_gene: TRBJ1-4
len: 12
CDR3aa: ASRQTTGPEKLF

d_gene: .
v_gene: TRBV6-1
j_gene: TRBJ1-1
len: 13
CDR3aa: ASSEDVGAGTEAF

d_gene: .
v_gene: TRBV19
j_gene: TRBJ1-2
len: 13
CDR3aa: ASSTAGARDYGYT

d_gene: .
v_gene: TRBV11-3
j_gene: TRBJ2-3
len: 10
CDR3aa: ASSRAGDTQY

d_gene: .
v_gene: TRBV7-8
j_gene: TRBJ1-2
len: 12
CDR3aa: ASSSLAPQGVYT

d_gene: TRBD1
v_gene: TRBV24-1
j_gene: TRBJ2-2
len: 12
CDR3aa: ATSETGRTGELF

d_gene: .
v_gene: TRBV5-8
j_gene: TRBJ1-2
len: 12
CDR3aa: ASSPPLNNYGYT

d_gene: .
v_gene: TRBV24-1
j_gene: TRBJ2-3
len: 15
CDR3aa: ATSDSTAGDITDTQY

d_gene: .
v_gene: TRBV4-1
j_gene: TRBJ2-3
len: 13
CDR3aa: ASSPRGFPTDTQY

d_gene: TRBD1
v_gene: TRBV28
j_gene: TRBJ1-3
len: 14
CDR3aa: ASSLFGQGSGNTIY

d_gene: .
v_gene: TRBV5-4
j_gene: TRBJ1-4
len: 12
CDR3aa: ASSSGTSEEKLF

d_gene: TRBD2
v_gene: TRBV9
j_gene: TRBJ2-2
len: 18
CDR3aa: ASSPRGLAGVGGDTGELF

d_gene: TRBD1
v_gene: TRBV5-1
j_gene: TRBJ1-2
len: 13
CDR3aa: ASSPVGQAGYGYT

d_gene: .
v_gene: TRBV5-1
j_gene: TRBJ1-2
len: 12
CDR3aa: ASSLEARLSGYT

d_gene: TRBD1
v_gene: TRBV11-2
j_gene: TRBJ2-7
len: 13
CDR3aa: ASSLAPGGSYEQY

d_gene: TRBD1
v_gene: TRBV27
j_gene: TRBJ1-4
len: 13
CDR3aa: ASSLSTGTNEKLF

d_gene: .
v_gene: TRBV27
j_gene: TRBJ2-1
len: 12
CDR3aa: ASSPTRHLDEQF

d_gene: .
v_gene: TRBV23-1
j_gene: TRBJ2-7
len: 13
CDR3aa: ASSQIPHGGNEQY

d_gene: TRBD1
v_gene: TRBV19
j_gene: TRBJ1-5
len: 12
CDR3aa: ASSAGTGNQPQH

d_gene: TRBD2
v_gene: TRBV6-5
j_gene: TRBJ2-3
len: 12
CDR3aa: ASRVTSTTDTQY

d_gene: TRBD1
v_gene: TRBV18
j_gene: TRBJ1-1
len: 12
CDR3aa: ASSLSGTGAEAF

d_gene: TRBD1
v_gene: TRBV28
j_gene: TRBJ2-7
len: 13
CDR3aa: ASRVRDRGVYEQY

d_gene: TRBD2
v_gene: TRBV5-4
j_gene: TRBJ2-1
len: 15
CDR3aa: ASSWGTGAGGLNEQF

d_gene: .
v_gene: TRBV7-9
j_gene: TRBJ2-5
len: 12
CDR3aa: ASSKDSGAETQY

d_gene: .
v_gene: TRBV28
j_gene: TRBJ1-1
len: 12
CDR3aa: ASSWGVMNTEAF

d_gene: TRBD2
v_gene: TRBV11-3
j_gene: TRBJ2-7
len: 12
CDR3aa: ASSPEGLAGEQY